The following is a T cell receptor (beta chain) sequence with its context. The antigen remains unidentified. This sample stems from a study of T cell responses to AZD1222 COVID-19 vaccine. CDR3 length: 13 residues. Trimming removed 7 bases from V and 0 bases from J, with 9 bases in between. Germline V gene sequence: CDR1 SNHLY, CDR2 FYNNEI. Study results and limitations: Increases in Spike-specific TCR breadth and depth were seen after two AZD1222 doses.

The assay was immunoSEQ multiplex PCR, and TCRdb's table has in-frame clones only and misses some. The table lists roughly 84,000 clones, around 88% of them singletons. J is TRBJ1-1 and V is TRBV2; D is perhaps TRBD1 (6 bases). The TCR was taken from an adult who received the AZD1222 COVID-19 vaccine. The sample in question was peripheral blood, obtained 28 days after the second AZD1222 dose. The CDR3 reads CASTGQMNTEAFF. The CDR3 DNA follows: TGTGCCAGCACCGGACAGATGAACACTGAAGCTTTCTTT.